A selection of T cell receptor beta chains follows, all from one sample in a study of cytomegalovirus exposure and HLA in healthy donors. Produced via immunoSEQ multiplex PCR; TCRdb's table is partial and in-frame only. The repertoire holds 100,000 or so clones, around four fifths seen once, with about 2.5% in the top ten. Specimen: PBMCs. All receptors come from a man between 40 and 49 years old in good health and CMV-seronegative. The CDR3 runs from the conserved cysteine through the conserved F or W. The order of the fields is J gene, D gene, clone size, V gene, CDR3 DNA, CDR3 protein. The D gene is left open where the match is weak. Clone size is shown for a subset of rows, as once, few, many or a class of expanded clone.

J: TRBJ1-4; D: -; size: -; V: TRBV6-4; DNA: TGTGCCAGCGGGTACGGGGGGACAGAAAAACTGTTTTTT; CDR3: CASGYGGTEKLFF
J: TRBJ1-1; D: -; size: -; V: TRBV19; DNA: TGTGCCAGTAGTATAGGAGGCCCCAGGGCCAACACTGAAGCTTTCTTT; CDR3: CASSIGGPRANTEAFF
J: TRBJ2-3; D: TRBD2; size: once; V: TRBV15; DNA: TGTGCCACCACGTATAAGCGGGGGGGCTCCGACACGCAGTATTTT; CDR3: CATTYKRGGSDTQYF
J: TRBJ2-1; D: -; size: -; V: TRBV9; DNA: TGTGCCAGCAGCGTAGTTGGGGGGGCTCGGTCCTACAATGAGCAGTTCTTC; CDR3: CASSVVGGARSYNEQFF
J: TRBJ2-7; D: TRBD1; size: -; V: TRBV5-4; DNA: TGTGCCAGCAGCAGTCCGGGACAGGGGACCGGGGGGGCCCACGAGCAGTACTTC; CDR3: CASSSPGQGTGGAHEQYF
J: TRBJ1-5; D: -; size: few; V: TRBV5-4; DNA: TGTGCCAGCAGCAACGGACCTGCTGGAGGGAATCAGCCCCAGCATTTT; CDR3: CASSNGPAGGNQPQHF
J: TRBJ1-1; D: -; size: -; V: TRBV5-1; DNA: TGCGCCAGCAGCTCTCATACGCGGGCCACTGAAGCTTTCTTT; CDR3: CASSSHTRATEAFF
J: TRBJ1-5; D: -; size: few; V: TRBV7-3; DNA: TGTGCCAGCAGCCCGGGAGGTTGGGCCTGGGCCTATAGCAATCAGCCCCAGCATTTT; CDR3: CASSPGGWAWAYSNQPQHF
J: TRBJ1-4; D: TRBD1; size: -; V: TRBV5-1; DNA: TGCGCCAGCAGCGTGGGACAGGGTAGGGGTAATGAAAAACTGTTTTTT; CDR3: CASSVGQGRGNEKLFF
J: TRBJ2-7; D: -; size: -; V: TRBV19; DNA: TGTGCCAGTGGGCCAGGGGAACACTCCTACGAGCAGTACTTC; CDR3: CASGPGEHSYEQYF
J: TRBJ1-4; D: TRBD1; size: -; V: TRBV19; DNA: TGTGCCAGTAGTATCGGACAGGCGAATGAAAAACTGTTTTTT; CDR3: CASSIGQANEKLFF
J: TRBJ2-7; D: TRBD2; size: -; V: TRBV18; DNA: TGTGCCAGCTCACCGACTAGCGGGCCCCTCTCCTACGAGCAGTACTTC; CDR3: CASSPTSGPLSYEQYF
J: TRBJ1-1; D: -; size: -; V: TRBV9; DNA: TGTGCCAGCAGCGCGGGGGGGCATACTGAAGCTTCCTTT; CDR3: CASSAGGHTEASF
J: TRBJ2-3; D: TRBD2; size: -; V: TRBV30; DNA: TGTGCCTGGTCCCGACTAGCGGGGGGGCCAGATACGCAGTATTTT; CDR3: CAWSRLAGGPDTQYF
J: TRBJ2-3; D: TRBD2; size: -; V: TRBV11-3; DNA: TGTGCCAGCAGCCGCGGGGGTTGGGGACTAGACACAGATACGCAGTATTTT; CDR3: CASSRGGWGLDTDTQYF
J: TRBJ2-1; D: TRBD2; size: -; V: TRBV9; DNA: TGTGCCAGCAGCGTAGGGACGGGGGGAACCAATGAGCAGTTCTTC; CDR3: CASSVGTGGTNEQFF
J: TRBJ2-7; D: TRBD2; size: few; V: TRBV7-9; DNA: TGTGCCAGCTCGTCATTTGGGCTAGCGGGGGCCAACTCCTACGAGCAGTACTTC; CDR3: CASSSFGLAGANSYEQYF
J: TRBJ2-1; D: TRBD2; size: -; V: TRBV7-8; DNA: TGTGCCAGCAGCTTAGTTTCTAGCGGGGGCTACAATGAGCAGTTCTTC; CDR3: CASSLVSSGGYNEQFF
J: TRBJ1-1; D: TRBD1; size: -; V: TRBV28; DNA: TGTGCCAGCAGTTTATTTTTAACAGGGGGTTTGAACACTGAAGCTTTCTTT; CDR3: CASSLFLTGGLNTEAFF
J: TRBJ1-1; D: -; size: -; V: TRBV18; DNA: TGTGCCAGCTCACCACCGGGAGGGGCTGAAGCTTTCTTT; CDR3: CASSPPGGAEAFF
J: TRBJ2-7; D: -; size: once; V: TRBV5-6; DNA: TGTGCCAGCAGCTTGAGGGGGAGCGGTGAAAGGGAGCAGTACTTC; CDR3: CASSLRGSGEREQYF
J: TRBJ1-3; D: TRBD1; size: -; V: TRBV11-3; DNA: TGTGCCAGCAGCCTGGGACAGTCCTCTGGAAACACCATATATTTT; CDR3: CASSLGQSSGNTIYF
J: TRBJ1-3; D: TRBD1; size: -; V: TRBV5-8; DNA: TGTGCCAGCAGTGACAGGGGGGGACGAAACACCATATATTTT; CDR3: CASSDRGGRNTIYF
J: TRBJ1-1; D: -; size: -; V: TRBV19; DNA: TGTGCCAGTACCCTTGGGGCCTCTAACACTGAAGCTTTCTTT; CDR3: CASTLGASNTEAFF